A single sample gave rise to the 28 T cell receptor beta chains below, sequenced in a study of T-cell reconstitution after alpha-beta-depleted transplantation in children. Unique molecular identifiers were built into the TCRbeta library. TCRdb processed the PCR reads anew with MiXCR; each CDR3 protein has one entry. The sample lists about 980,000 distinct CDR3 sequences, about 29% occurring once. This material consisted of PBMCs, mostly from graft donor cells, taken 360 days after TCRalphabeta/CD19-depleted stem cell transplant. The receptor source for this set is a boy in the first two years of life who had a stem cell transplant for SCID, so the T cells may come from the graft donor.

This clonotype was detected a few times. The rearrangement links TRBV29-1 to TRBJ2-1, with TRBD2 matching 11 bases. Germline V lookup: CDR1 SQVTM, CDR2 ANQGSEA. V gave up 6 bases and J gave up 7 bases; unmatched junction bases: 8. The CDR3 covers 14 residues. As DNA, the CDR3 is TGCAGCGTCCAAATTAGCGGGGGGGCAAATGAGCAGTTCTTC. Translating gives CSVQISGGANEQFF.

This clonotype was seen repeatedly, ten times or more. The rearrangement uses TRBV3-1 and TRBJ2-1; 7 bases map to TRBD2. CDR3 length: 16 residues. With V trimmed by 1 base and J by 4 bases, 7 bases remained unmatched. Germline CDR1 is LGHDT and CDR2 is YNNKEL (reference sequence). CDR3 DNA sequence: TGTGCCAGCAGCCAAGTTTCGCTAGCGGCATACAATGAGCAGTTCTTC. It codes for CASSQVSLAAYNEQFF.

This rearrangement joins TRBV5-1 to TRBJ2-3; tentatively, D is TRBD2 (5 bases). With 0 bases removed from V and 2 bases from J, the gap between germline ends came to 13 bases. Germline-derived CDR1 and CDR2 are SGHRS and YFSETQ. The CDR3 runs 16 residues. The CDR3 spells CASSLDFRGPTDTQYF. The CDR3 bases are TGCGCCAGCAGCTTGGATTTTCGAGGGCCCACAGATACGCAGTATTTT.

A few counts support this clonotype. The CDR3 region is CASSRIGGTEQYF. CDR3 in DNA: TGTGCCAGCAGTCGCATCGGGGGAACCGAGCAGTACTTC. The J gene is TRBJ2-7, the V gene TRBV6-1, with D maybe TRBD2 (6 bases). Germline V lookup: CDR1 MNHNS, CDR2 SASEGT. This CDR3 contains 13 residues. Trimming cost V 5 bases and J 6 bases, with 14 bases left between them.

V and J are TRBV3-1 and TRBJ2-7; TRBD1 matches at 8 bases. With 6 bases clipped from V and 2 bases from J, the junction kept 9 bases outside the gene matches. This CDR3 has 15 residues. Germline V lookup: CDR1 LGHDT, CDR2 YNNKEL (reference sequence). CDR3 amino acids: CASSQGQEFTYEQYF. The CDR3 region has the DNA TGTGCCAGCAGTCAGGGACAGGAGTTTACCTACGAGCAGTACTTC.

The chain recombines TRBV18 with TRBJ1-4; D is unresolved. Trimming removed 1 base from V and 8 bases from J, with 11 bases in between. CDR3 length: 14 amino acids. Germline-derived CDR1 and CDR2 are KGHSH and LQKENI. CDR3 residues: CASSPLGEHEKLFF. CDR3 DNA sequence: TGTGCCAGCTCACCACTTGGAGAACACGAAAAACTGTTTTTT. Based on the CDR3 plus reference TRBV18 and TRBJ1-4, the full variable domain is NAGVMQNPRHLVRRRGQEARLRCSPMKGHSHVYWYRQLPEEGLKFMVYLQKENIIDESGMPKERFSAEFPKEGPSILRIQQVVRGDSAAYFCASSPLGEHEKLFFGSGTQLSVL.

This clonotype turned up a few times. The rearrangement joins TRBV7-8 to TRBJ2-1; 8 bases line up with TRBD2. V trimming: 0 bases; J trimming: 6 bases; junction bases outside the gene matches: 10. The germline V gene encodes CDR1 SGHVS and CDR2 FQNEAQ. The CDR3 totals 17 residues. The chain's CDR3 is CASSLALGGAFPNEQFF. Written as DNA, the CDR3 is TGTGCCAGCAGCTTAGCCCTCGGGGGGGCCTTTCCCAATGAGCAGTTCTTC.

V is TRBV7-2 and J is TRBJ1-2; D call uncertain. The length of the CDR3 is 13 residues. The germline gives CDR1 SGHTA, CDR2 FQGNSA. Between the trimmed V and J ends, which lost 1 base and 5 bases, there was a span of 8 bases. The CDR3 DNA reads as TGTGCCAGCAGCTTAGACCTGTCATATGGCTACACCTTC. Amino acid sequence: CASSLDLSYGYTF. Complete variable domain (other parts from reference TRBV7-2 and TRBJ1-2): GAGVSQSPSNKVTEKGKDVELRCDPISGHTALYWYRQSLGQGLEFLIYFQGNSAPDKSGLPSDRFSAERTGGSVSTLTIQRTQQEDSAVYLCASSLDLSYGYTFGSGTRLTVV.

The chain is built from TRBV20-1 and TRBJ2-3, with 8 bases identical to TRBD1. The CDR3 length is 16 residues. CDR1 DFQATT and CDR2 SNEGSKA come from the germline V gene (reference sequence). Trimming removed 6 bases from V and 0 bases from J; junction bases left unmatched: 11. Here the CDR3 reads CSADIRGPRSTDTQYF. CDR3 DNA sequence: TGCAGTGCAGACATCAGGGGGCCCCGAAGCACAGATACGCAGTATTTT.

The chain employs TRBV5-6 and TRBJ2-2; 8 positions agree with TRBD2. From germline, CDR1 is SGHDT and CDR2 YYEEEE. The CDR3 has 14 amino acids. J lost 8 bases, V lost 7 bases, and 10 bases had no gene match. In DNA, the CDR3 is TGTGCCAGCCGGCGGGATAGCGGGGTAGGGGAGCTGTTTTTT. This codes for CASRRDSGVGELFF. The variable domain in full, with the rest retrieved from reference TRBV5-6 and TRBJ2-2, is DAGVTQSPTHLIKTRGQQVTLRCSPKSGHDTVSWYQQALGQGPQFIFQYYEEEERQRGNFPDRFSGHQFPNYSSELNVNALLLGDSALYLCASRRDSGVGELFFGEGSRLTVL.

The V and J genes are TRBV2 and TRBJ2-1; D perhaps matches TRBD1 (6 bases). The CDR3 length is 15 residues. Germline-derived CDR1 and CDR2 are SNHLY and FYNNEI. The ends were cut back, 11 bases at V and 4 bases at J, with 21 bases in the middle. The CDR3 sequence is CAAERRTGRYNEQFF. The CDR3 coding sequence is TGTGCCGCCGAAAGGAGAACAGGGAGATACAATGAGCAGTTCTTC.

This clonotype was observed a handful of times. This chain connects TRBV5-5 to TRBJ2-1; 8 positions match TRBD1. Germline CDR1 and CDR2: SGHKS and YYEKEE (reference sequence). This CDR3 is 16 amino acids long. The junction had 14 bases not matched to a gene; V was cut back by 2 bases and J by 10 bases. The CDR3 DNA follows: TGTGCCAGCAGCTTAGGTGGACAGGGCTTAATACTGGAGCAGTTCTTC. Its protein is CASSLGGQGLILEQFF. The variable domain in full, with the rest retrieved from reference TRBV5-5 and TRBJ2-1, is DAGVTQSPTHLIKTRGQQVTLRCSPISGHKSVSWYQQVLGQGPQFIFQYYEKEERGRGNFPDRFSARQFPNYSSELNVNALLLGDSALYLCASSLGGQGLILEQFFGPGTRLTVL.

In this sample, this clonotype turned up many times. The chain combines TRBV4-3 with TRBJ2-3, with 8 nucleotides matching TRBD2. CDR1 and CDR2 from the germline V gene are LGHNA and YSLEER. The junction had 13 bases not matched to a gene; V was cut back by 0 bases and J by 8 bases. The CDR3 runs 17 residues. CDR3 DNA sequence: TGCGCCAGCAGCCAAGATCCAGCGGGGGCCGTACCGGGTACGCAGTATTTT. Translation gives CASSQDPAGAVPGTQYF.

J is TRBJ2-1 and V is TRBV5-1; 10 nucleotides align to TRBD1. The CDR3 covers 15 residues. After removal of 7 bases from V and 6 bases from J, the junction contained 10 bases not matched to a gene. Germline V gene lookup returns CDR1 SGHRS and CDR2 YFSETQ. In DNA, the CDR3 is TGCGCCAGCGGCCGTGGGACAGGGGAAGGCAATGAGCAGTTCTTC. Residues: CASGRGTGEGNEQFF.

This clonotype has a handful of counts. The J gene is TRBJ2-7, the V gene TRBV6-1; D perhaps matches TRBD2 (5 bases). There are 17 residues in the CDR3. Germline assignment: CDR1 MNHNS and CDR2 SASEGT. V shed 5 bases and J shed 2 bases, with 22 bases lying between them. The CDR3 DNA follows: TGTGCCAGCAGTACCCCAGGACCAGGACTGGAAACCTACGAGCAGTACTTC. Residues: CASSTPGPGLETYEQYF.

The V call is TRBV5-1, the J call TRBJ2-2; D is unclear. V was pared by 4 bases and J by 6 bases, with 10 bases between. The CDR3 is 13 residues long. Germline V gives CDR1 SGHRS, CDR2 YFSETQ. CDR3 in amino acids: CASSDPGPGELFF. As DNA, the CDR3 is TGCGCCAGCAGCGATCCAGGCCCCGGGGAGCTGTTTTTT.

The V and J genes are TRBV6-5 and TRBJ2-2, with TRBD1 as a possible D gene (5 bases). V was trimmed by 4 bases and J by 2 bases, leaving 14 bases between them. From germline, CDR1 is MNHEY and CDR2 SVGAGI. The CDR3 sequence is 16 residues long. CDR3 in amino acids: CASSWQGPSNTGELFF. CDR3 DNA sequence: TGTGCCAGCAGTTGGCAGGGCCCCTCCAACACCGGGGAGCTGTTTTTT.

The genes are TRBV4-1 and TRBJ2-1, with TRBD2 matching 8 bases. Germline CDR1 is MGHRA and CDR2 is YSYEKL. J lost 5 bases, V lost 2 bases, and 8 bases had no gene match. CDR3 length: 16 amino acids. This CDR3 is CASSQSSGGPNNEQFF. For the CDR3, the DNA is TGCGCCAGCAGCCAATCCAGCGGGGGTCCCAACAATGAGCAGTTCTTC.

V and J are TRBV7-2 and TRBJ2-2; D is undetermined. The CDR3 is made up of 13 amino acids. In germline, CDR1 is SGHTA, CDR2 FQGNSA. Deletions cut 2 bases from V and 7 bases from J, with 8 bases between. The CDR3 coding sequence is TGTGCCAGCAGCTTAAAATTGATCGGGGAGCTGTTTTTT. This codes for CASSLKLIGELFF.

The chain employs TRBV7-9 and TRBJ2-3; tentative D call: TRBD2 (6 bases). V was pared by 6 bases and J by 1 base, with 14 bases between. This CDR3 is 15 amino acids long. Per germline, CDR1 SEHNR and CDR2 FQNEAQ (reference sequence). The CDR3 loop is CASSKQSGGTDTQYF. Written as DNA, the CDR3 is TGTGCCAGCAGTAAACAATCGGGGGGCACAGATACGCAGTATTTT.

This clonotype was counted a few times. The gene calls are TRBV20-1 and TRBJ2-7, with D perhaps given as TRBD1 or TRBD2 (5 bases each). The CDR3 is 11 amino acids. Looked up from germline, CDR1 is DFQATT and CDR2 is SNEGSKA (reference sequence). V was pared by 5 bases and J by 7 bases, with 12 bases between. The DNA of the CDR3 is TGCAGTGCTCCGGGGCCGAGGGAGCAGTACTTC. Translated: CSAPGPREQYF.

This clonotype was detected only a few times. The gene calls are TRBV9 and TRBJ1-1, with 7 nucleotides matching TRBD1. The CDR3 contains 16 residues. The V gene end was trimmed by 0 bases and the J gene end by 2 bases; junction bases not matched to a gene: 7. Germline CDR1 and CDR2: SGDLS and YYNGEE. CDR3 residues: CASSVGDRSLNTEAFF. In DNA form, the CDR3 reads TGTGCCAGCAGCGTAGGGGACAGATCCCTTAACACTGAAGCTTTCTTT.

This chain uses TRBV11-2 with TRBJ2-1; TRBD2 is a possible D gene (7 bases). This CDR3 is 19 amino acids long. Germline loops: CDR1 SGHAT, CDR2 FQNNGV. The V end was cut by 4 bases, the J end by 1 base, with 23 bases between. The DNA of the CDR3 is TGTGCCAGCAGCTCCCCACAGATATCGGCGGGGGCTTCCTACAATGAGCAGTTCTTC. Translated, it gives CASSSPQISAGASYNEQFF.

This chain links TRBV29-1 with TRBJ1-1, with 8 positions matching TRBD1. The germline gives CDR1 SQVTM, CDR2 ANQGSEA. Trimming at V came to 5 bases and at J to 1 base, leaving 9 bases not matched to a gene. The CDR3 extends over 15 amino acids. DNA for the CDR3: TGCAGCGTTAACTCCGGGACAGGAAAGAACACTGAAGCTTTCTTT. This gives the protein CSVNSGTGKNTEAFF.

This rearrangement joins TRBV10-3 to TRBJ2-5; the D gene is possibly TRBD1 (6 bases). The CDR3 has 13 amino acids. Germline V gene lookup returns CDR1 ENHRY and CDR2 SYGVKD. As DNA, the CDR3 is TGTGCGACGCGGCAGGGGTCCCTCGAGACCCAGTACTTC. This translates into CATRQGSLETQYF.

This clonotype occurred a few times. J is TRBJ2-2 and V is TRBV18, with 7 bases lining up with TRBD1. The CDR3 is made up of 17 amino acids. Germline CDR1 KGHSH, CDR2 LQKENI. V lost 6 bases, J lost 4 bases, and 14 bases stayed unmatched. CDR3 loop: CASSIMQWTGPTGELFF. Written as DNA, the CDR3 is TGTGCCAGCTCCATAATGCAGTGGACAGGCCCCACCGGGGAGCTGTTTTTT.

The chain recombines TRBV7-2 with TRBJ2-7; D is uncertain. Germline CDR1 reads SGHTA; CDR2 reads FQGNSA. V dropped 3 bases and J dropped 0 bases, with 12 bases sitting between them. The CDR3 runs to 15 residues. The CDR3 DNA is TGTGCCAGCAGCTTGGGGTACATCAGCTCCTACGAGCAGTACTTC. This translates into CASSLGYISSYEQYF.

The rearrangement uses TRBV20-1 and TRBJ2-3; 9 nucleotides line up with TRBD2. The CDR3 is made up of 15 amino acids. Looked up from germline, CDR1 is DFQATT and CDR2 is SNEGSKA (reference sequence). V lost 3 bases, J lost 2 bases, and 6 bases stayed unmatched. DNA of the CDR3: TGCAGTGCTAGTCGGCGGGGGGGCACCACAGATACGCAGTATTTT. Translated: CSASRRGGTTDTQYF.